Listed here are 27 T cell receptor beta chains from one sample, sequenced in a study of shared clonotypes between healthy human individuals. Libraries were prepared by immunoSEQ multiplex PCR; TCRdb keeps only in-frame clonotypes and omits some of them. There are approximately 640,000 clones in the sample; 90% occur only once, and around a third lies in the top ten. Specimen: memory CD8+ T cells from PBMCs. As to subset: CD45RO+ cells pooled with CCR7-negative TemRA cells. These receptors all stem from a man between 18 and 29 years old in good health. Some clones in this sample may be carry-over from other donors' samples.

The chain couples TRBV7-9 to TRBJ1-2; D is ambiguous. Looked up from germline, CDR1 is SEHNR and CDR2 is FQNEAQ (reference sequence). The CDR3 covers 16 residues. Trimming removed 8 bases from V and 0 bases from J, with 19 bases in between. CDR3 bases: TGTGCCAGCCTAAATCAGGAGGCTATCTCTAACTATGGCTACACCTTC. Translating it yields CASLNQEAISNYGYTF.

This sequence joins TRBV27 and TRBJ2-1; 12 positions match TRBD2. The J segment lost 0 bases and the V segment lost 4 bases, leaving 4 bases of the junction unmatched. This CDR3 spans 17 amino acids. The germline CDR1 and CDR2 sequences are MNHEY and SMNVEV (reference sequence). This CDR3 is CASSSPTSGSSYNEQFF. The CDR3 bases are TGTGCCAGCAGTTCTCCGACTAGCGGGAGCTCCTACAATGAGCAGTTCTTC.

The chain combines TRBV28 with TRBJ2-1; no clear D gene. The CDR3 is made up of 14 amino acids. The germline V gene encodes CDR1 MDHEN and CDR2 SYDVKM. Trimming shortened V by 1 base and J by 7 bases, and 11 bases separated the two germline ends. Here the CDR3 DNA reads TGTGCCAGCAGTTTATCATACCAACCAAATGAGCAGTTCTTC. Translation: CASSLSYQPNEQFF. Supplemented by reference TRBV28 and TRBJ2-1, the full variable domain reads DVKVTQSSRYLVKRTGEKVFLECVQDMDHENMFWYRQDPGLGLRLIYFSYDVKMKEKGDIPEGYSVSREKKERFSLILESASTNQTSMYLCASSLSYQPNEQFFGPGTRLTVL.

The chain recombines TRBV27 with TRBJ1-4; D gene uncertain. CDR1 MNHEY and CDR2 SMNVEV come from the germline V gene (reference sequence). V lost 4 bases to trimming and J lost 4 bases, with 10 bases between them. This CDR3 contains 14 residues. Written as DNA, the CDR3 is TGTGCCAGCAGTTCTCGGGTCTATAATGAAAAACTGTTTTTT. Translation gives CASSSRVYNEKLFF.

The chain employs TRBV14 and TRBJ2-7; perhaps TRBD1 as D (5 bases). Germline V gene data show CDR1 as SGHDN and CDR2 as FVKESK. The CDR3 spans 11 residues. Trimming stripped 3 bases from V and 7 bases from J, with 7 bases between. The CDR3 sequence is CASSQGPEQYF. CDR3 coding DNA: TGTGCCAGCAGCCAGGGGCCGGAGCAGTACTTC.

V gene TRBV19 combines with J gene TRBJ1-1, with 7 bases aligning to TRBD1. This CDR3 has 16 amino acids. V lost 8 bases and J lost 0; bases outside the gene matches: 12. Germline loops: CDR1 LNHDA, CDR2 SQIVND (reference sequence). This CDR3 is CASADRVNFMNTEAFF. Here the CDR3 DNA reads TGTGCCAGTGCCGACAGGGTTAATTTCATGAACACTGAAGCTTTCTTT. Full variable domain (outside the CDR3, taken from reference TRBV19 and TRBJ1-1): DGGITQSPKYLFRKEGQNVTLSCEQNLNHDAMYWYRQDPGQGLRLIYYSQIVNDFQKGDIAEGYSVSREKKESFPLTVTSAQKNPTAFYLCASADRVNFMNTEAFFGQGTRLTVV.

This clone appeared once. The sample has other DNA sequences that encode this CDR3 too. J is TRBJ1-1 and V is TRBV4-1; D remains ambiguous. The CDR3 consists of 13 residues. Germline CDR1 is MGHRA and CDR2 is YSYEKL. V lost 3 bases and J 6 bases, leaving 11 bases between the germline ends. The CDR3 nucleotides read TGCGCCAGCAGCCAGGTCTCCCAGGCTGAAGCTTTCTTT. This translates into CASSQVSQAEAFF.

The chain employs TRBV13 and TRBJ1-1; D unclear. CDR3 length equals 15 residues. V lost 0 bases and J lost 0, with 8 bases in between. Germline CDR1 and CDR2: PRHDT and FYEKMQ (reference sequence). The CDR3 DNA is TGTGCCAGCAGCTTAGGCACCGGGATGAACACTGAAGCTTTCTTT. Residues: CASSLGTGMNTEAFF.

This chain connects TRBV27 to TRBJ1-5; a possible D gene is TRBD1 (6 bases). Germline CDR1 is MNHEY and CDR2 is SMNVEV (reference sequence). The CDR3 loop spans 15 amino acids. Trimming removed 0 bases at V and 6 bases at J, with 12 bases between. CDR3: CASSLSPGAPQPQHF. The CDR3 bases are TGTGCCAGCAGTTTATCGCCGGGGGCTCCTCAGCCCCAGCATTTT.

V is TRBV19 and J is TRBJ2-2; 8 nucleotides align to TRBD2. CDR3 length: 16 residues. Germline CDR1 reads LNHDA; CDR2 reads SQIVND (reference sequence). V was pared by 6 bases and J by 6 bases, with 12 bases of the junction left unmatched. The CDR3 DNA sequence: TGTGCCAGTAGCTCGGACACAAGGCGGGGGGCCGGGGAGCTGTTTTTT. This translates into CASSSDTRRGAGELFF.

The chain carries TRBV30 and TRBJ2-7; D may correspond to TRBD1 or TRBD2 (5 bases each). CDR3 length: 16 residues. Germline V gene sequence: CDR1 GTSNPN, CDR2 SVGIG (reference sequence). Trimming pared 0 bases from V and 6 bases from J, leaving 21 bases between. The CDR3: CAWSVPLFRGLREQYF. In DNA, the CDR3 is TGTGCCTGGAGTGTCCCCCTCTTTCGGGGCCTGCGCGAGCAGTACTTC.

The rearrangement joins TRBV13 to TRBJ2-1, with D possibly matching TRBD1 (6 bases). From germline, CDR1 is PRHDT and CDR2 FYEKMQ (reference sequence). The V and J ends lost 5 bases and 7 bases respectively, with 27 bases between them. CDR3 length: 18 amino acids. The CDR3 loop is CASSPPQGHIPLVNEQFF. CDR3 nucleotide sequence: TGTGCCAGCAGCCCCCCCCAGGGGCACATCCCCCTTGTTAATGAGCAGTTCTTC.

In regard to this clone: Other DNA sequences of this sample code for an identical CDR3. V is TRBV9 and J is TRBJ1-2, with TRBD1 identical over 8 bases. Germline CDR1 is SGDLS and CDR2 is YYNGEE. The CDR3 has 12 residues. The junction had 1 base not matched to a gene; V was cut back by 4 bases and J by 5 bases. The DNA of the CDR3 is TGTGCCAGCAGCACAGGGGGGTATGGCTACACCTTC. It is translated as CASSTGGYGYTF.

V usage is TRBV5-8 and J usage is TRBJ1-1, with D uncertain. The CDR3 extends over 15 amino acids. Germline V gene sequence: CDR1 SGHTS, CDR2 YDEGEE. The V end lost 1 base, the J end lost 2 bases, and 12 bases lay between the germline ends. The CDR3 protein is CASSLSSSINTEAFF. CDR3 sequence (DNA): TGTGCCAGCAGCTTGTCATCCTCCATAAACACTGAAGCTTTCTTT. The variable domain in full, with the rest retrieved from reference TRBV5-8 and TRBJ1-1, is EAGVTQSPTHLIKTRGQQATLRCSPISGHTSVYWYQQALGLGLQFLLWYDEGEERNRGNFPPRFSGRQFPNYSSELNVNALELEDSALYLCASSLSSSINTEAFFGQGTRLTVV.

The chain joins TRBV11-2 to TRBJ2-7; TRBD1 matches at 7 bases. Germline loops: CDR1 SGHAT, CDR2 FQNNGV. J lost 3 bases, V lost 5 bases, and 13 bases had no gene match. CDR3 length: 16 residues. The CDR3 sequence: CASSIIDTGVYYEQYF. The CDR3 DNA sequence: TGTGCCAGCAGCATAATAGATACAGGGGTCTACTACGAGCAGTACTTC. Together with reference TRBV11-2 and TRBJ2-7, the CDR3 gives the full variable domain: EAGVAQSPRYKIIEKRQSVAFWCNPISGHATLYWYQQILGQGPKLLIQFQNNGVVDDSQLPKDRFSAERLKGVDSTLKIQPAKLEDSAVYLCASSIIDTGVYYEQYFGPGTRLTVT.

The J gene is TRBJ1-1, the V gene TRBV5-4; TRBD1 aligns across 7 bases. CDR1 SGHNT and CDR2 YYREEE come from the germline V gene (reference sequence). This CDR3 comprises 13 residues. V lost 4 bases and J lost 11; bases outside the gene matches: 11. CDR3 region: CASSQGGPVGAFF. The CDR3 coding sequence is TGTGCCAGCAGCCAGGGGGGGCCAGTGGGTGCTTTCTTT. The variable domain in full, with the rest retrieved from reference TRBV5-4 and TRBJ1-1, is ETGVTQSPTHLIKTRGQQVTLRCSSQSGHNTVSWYQQALGQGPQFIFQYYREEENGRGNFPPRFSGLQFPNYSSELNVNALELDDSALYLCASSQGGPVGAFFGQGTRLTVV.

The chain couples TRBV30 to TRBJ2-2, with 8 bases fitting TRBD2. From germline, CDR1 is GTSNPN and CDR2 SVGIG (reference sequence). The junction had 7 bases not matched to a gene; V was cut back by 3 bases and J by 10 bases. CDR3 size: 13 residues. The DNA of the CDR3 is TGTGCCTGGAGCTGGACTAGCTCCGTGGAGCTGTTTTTT. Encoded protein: CAWSWTSSVELFF.

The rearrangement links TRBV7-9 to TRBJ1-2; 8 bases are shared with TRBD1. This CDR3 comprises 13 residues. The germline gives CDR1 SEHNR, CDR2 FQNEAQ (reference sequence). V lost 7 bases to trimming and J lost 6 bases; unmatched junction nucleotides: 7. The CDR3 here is CASTLPGQDGYTF. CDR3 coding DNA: TGTGCCAGCACCCTTCCGGGACAGGATGGCTACACCTTC.

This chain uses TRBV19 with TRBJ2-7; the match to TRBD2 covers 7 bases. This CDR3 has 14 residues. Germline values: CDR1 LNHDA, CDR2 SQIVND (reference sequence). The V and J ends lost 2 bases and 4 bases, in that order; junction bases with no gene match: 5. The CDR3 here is CASSILGGSYEQYF. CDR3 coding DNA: TGTGCCAGTAGTATACTTGGCGGGAGTTACGAGCAGTACTTC. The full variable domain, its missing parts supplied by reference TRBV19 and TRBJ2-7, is DGGITQSPKYLFRKEGQNVTLSCEQNLNHDAMYWYRQDPGQGLRLIYYSQIVNDFQKGDIAEGYSVSREKKESFPLTVTSAQKNPTAFYLCASSILGGSYEQYFGPGTRLTVT.

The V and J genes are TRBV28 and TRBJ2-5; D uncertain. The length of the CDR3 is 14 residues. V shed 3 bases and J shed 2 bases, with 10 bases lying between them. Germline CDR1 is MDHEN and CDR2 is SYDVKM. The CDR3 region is CASSLLTEQETQYF. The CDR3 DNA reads TGTGCCAGCAGTTTGTTAACAGAACAAGAGACCCAGTACTTC.

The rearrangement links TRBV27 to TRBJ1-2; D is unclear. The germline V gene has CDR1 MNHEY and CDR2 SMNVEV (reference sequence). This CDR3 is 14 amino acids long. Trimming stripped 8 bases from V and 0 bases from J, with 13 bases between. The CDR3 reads CASDQPVANYGYTF. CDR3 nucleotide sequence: TGTGCCAGCGATCAACCAGTTGCTAACTATGGCTACACCTTC.

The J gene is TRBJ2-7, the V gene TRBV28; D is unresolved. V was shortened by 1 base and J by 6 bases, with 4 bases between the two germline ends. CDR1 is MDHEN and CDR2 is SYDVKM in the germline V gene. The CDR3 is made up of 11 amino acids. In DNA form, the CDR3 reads TGTGCCAGCAGTTTATCCCGCGAGCAGTACTTC. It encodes CASSLSREQYF.

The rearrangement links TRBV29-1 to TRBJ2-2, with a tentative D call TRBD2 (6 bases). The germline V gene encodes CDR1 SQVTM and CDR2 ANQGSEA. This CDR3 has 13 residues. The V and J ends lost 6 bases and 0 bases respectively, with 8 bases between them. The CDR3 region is CSVRLANTGELFF. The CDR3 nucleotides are TGCAGCGTAAGACTAGCGAACACCGGGGAGCTGTTTTTT.

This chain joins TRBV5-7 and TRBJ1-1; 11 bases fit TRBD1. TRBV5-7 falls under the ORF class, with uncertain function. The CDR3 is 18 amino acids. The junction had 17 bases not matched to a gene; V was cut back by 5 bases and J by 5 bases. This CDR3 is CASRGRVGGQGARTEAFF. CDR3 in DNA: TGTGCCAGCAGGGGGCGGGTAGGAGGACAGGGGGCGCGGACTGAAGCTTTCTTT.

CDR3 DNA: TGTGCCAGCAGTCCCTCGAGCGCTGAGCAGTTCTTC. Amino acid sequence: CASSPSSAEQFF. The rearrangement uses TRBV28 and TRBJ2-1; no clear D. V lost 5 bases and J lost 9, with 11 bases in between. CDR3 length: 12 residues. Germline assignment: CDR1 MDHEN and CDR2 SYDVKM.

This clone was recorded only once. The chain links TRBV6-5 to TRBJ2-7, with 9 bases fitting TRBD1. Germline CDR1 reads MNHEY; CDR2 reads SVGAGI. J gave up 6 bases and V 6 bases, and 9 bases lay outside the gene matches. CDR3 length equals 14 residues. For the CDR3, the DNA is TGTGCCAGCAGATCCGGGACAGGGATCTCCGAGCAGTACTTC. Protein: CASRSGTGISEQYF.

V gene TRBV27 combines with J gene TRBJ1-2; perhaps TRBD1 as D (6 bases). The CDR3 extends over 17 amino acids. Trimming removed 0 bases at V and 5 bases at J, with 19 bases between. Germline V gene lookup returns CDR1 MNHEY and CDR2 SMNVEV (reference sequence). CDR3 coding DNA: TGTGCCAGCAGTTTATCGAGATCGGGGGCAGATCTTTATGGCTACACCTTC. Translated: CASSLSRSGADLYGYTF.